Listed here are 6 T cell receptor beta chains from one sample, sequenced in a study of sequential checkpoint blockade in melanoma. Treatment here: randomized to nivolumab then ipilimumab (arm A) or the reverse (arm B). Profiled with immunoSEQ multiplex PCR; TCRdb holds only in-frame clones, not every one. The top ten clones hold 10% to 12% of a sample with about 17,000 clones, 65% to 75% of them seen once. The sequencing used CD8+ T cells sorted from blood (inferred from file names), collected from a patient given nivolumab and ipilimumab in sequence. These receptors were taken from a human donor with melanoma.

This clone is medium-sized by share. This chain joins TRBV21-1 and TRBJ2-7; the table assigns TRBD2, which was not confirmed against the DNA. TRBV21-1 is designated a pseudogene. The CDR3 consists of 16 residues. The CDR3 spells CASSKALAGGSYEQYF. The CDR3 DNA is TGTGCCAGCAGCAAAGCCCTAGCGGGAGGTTCCTACGAGCAGTACTTC.

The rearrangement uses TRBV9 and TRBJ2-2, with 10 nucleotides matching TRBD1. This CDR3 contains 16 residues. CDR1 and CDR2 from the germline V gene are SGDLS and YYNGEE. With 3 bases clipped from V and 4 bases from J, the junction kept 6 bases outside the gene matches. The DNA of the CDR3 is TGTGCCAGCAGCGCCGACAGGGGGCTCGGCACCGGGGAGCTGTTTTTT. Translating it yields CASSADRGLGTGELFF.

The CDR3 DNA is TGCGCCAGCAGCTTGGGGACAAACGCTAATCAGCCCCAGCATTTT. It codes for CASSLGTNANQPQHF. The chain recombines TRBV5-1 with TRBJ1-5, with D perhaps TRBD1 (5 bases). Germline V lookup: CDR1 SGHRS, CDR2 YFSETQ. Trimming took off 0 bases at V and 4 bases at J, with 11 bases between the two ends. The CDR3 has 15 residues. Looking up the rest from reference TRBV5-1 and TRBJ1-5 gives the full variable domain: KAGVTQTPRYLIKTRGQQVTLSCSPISGHRSVSWYQQTPGQGLQFLFEYFSETQRNKGNFPGRFSGRQFSNSRSEMNVSTLELGDSALYLCASSLGTNANQPQHFGDGTRLSIL.

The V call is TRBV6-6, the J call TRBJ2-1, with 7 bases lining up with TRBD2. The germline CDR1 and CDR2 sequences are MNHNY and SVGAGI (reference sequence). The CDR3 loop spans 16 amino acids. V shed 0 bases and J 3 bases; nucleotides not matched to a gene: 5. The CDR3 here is CASSYSQLASYNEQFF. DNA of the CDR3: TGTGCCAGCAGTTACTCCCAACTAGCGAGCTACAATGAGCAGTTCTTC.

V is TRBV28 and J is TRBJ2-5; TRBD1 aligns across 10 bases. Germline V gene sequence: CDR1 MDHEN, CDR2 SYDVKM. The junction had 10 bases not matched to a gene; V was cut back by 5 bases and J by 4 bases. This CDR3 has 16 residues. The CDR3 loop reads CASSKTLWDRGETQYF. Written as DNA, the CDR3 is TGTGCCAGCAGTAAGACACTTTGGGACAGGGGAGAGACCCAGTACTTC.

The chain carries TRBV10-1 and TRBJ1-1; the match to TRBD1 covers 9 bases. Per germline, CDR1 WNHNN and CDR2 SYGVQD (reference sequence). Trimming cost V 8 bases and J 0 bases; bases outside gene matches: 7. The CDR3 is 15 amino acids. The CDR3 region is CASAKQGALNTEAFF. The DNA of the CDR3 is TGCGCCAGCGCGAAACAGGGGGCTTTGAACACTGAAGCTTTCTTT.